Below are 2 T cell receptor beta chains sequenced from a single sample in a study of cytomegalovirus exposure and HLA in healthy donors. Use of 60 Vbeta and 13 Jbeta primers characterized the PCR. The method was immunoSEQ multiplex PCR; TCRdb's version includes in-frame clones alone and lacks a portion of them. The sample holds about 73,000 clones, 67% seen once. The sequenced sample consisted of PBMCs. Receptor source: a woman between 50 and 59 years old in good health and CMV-seropositive.

This sequence joins TRBV27 and TRBJ1-4; perhaps TRBD1 as D (5 bases). This CDR3 region has 13 residues. Trimming shortened V by 3 bases and J by 4 bases, and 6 bases separated the two germline ends. The germline V gene has CDR1 MNHEY and CDR2 SMNVEV (reference sequence). CDR3 protein: CASSLQGNEKLFF. The CDR3 DNA sequence: TGTGCCAGCAGTTTGCAGGGTAATGAAAAACTGTTTTTT.

This clone was found once. The chain is built from TRBV2 and TRBJ1-2, with D perhaps TRBD1 (5 bases). The CDR3 covers 15 residues. CDR1 and CDR2 (germline): SNHLY, FYNNEI. V gave up 9 bases and J gave up 0 bases, with 17 bases separating them. The CDR3 loop reads CARETDSFSNYGYTF. DNA of the CDR3: TGTGCCAGGGAGACAGACAGTTTCTCTAACTATGGCTACACCTTC.